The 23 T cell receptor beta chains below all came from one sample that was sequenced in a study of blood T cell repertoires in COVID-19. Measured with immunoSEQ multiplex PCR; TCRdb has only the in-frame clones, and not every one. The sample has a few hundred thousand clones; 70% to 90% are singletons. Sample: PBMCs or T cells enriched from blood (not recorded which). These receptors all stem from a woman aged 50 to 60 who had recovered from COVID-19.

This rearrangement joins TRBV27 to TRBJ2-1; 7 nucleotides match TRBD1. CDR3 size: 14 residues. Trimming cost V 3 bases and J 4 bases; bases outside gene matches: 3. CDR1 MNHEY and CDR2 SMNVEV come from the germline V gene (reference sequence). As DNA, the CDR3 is TGTGCCAGCAGTTTTAGGGGGCTTTACAATGAGCAGTTCTTC. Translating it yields CASSFRGLYNEQFF.

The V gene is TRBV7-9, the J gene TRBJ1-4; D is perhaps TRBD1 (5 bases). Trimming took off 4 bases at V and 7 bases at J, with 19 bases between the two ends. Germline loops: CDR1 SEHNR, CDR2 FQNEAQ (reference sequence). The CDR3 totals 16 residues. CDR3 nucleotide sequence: TGTGCCAGCAGCTCCTCCCCGACAGTCAGAGTTGAAAAACTGTTTTTT. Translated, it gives CASSSSPTVRVEKLFF.

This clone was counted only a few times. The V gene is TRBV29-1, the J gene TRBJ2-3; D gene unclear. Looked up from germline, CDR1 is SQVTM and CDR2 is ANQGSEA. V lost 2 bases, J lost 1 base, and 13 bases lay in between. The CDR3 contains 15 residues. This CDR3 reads CSVERPLARTDTQYF. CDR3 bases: TGCAGCGTTGAACGACCCTTAGCCCGCACAGATACGCAGTATTTT.

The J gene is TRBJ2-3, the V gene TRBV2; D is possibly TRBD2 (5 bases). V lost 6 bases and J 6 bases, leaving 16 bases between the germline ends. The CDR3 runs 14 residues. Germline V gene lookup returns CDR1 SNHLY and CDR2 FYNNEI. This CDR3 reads CASRSRTGSDTQYF. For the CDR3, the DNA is TGTGCCAGCAGAAGTAGGACGGGGTCTGATACGCAGTATTTT.

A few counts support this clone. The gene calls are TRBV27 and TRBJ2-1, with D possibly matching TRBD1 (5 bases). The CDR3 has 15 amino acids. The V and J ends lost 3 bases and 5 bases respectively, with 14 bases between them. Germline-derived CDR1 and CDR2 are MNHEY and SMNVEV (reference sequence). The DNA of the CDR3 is TGTGCCAGCAGTTTTCGTCAGGGAAGAAACAATGAGCAGTTCTTC. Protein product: CASSFRQGRNNEQFF.

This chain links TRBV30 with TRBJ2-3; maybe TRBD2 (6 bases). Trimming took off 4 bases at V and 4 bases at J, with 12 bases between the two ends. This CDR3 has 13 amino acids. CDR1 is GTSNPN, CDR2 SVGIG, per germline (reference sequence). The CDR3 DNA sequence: TGTGCCTGGAACGCGGGATTATCAGATACGCAGTATTTT. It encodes CAWNAGLSDTQYF.

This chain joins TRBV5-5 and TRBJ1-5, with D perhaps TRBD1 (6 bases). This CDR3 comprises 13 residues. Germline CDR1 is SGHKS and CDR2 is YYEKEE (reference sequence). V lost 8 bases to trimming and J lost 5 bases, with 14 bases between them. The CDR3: CASGRGVDQPQHF. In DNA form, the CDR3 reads TGTGCCAGTGGCAGGGGTGTCGATCAGCCCCAGCATTTT.

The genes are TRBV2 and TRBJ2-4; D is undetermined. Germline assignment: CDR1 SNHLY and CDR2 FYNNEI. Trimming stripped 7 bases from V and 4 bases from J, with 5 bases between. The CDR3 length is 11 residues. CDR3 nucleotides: TGTGCCAGCACCGTGAAAAACATTCAGTACTTC. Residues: CASTVKNIQYF.

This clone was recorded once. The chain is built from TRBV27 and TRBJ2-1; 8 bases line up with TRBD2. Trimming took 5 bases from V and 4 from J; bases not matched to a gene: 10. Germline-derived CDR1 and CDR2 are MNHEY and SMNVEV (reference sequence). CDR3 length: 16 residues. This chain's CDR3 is CASSPWSGSAYNEQFF. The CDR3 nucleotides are TGTGCCAGCAGTCCCTGGAGCGGGAGTGCGTACAATGAGCAGTTCTTC.

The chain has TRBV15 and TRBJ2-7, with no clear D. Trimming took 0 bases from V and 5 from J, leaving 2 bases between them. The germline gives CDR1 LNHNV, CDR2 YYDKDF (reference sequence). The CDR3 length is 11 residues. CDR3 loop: CATSRDDEQYF. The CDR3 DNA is TGTGCCACCAGCAGAGACGACGAGCAGTACTTC. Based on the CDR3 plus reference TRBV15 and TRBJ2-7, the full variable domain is DAMVIQNPRYQVTQFGKPVTLSCSQTLNHNVMYWYQQKSSQAPKLLFHYYDKDFNNEADTPDNFQSRRPNTSFCFLDIRSPGLGDTAMYLCATSRDDEQYFGPGTRLTVT.

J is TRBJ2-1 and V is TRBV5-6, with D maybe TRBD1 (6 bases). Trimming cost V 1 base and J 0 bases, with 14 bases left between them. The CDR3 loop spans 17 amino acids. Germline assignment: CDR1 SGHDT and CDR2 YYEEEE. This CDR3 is CASSLYAGTNSYNEQFF. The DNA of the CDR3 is TGTGCCAGCAGCTTGTATGCAGGGACAAACTCCTACAATGAGCAGTTCTTC.

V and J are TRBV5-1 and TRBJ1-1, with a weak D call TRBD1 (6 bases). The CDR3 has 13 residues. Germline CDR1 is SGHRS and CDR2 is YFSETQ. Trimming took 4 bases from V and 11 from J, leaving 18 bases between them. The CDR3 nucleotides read TGCGCCAGCAGCGAACCACAGGGCGGTGTGGCTTTCTTT. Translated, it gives CASSEPQGGVAFF.

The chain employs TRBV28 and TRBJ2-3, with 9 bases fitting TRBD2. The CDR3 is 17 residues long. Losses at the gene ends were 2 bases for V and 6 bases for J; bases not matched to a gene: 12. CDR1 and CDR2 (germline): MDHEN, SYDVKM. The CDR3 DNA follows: TGTGCCAGCAGTTTAGGAGCGGGAGGCCTTGAGGTGGATACGCAGTATTTT. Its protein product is CASSLGAGGLEVDTQYF.

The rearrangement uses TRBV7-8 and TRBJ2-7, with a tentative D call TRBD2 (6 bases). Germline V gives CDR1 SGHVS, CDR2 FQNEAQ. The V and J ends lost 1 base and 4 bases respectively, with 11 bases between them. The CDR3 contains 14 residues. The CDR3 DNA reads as TGTGCCAGCAGCTTAGTGGGGCGGGGATACGAGCAGTACTTC. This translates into CASSLVGRGYEQYF.

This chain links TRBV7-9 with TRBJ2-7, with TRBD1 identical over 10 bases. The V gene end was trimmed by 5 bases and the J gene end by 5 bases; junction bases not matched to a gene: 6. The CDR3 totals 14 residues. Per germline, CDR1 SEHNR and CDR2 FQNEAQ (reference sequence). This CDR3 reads CASSRTGGVHEQYF. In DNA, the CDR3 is TGTGCCAGCAGCCGGACAGGGGGTGTCCACGAGCAGTACTTC.

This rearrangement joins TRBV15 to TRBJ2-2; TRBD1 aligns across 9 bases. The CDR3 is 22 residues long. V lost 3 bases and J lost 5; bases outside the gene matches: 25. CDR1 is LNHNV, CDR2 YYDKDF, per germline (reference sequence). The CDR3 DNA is TGTGCCACCAGCAGGGCCTCGCAATACGGGACAGGGTATCATCTGGGTACCGGGGAGCTGTTTTTT. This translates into CATSRASQYGTGYHLGTGELFF.

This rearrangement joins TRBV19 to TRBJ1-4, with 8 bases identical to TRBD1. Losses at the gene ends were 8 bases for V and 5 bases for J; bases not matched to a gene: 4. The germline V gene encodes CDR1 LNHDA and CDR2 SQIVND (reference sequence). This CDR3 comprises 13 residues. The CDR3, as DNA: TGTGCCAGTTGCCGACAGGGGAATGAAAAACTGTTTTTT. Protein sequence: CASCRQGNEKLFF.

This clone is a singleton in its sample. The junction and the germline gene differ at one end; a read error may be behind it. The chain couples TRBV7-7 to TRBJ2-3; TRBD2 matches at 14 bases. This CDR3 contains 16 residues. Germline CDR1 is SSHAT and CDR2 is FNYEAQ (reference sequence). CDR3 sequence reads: CASSATSGRALDTQYF. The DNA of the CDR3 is TGTGCTAGCAGCGCGACTAGCGGGAGGGCCCTCGATACGCAGTATTTT.

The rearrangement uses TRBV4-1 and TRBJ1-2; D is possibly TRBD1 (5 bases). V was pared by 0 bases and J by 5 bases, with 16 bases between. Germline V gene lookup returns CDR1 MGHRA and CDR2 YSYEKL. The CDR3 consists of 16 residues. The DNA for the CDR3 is TGCGCCAGCAGCCAAGAATCCACGACAGAAATTTATGGCTACACCTTC. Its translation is CASSQESTTEIYGYTF.

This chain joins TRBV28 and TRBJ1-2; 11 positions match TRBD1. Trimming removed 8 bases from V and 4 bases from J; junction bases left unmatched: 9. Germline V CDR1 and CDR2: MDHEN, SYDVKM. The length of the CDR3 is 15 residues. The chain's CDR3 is CASQLGTGGSYGYTF. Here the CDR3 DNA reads TGTGCCAGCCAGCTAGGGACAGGGGGAAGCTATGGCTACACCTTC.

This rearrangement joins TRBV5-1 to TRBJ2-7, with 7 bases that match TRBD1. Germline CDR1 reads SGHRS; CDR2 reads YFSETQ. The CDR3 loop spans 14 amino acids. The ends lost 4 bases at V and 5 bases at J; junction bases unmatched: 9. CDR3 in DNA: TGCGCCAGCAGCCCTGGCTTAGGGGGCGACGAGCAGTACTTC. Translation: CASSPGLGGDEQYF.

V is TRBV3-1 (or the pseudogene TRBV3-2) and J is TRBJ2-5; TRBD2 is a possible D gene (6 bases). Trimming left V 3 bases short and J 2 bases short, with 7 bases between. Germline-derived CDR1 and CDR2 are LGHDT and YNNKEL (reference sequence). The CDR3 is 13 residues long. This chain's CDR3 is CASSQGLQETQYF. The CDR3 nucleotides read TGTGCCAGCAGCCAGGGACTGCAAGAGACCCAGTACTTC.

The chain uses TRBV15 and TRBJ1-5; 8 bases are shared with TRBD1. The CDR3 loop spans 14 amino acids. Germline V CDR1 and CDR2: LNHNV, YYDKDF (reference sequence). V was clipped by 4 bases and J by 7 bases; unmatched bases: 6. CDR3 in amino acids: CATSNTNRGQPQHF. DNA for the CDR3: TGTGCCACCAGCAATACGAACAGGGGGCAGCCCCAGCATTTT. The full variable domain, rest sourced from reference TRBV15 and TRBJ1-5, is DAMVIQNPRYQVTQFGKPVTLSCSQTLNHNVMYWYQQKSSQAPKLLFHYYDKDFNNEADTPDNFQSRRPNTSFCFLDIRSPGLGDTAMYLCATSNTNRGQPQHFGDGTRLSIL.